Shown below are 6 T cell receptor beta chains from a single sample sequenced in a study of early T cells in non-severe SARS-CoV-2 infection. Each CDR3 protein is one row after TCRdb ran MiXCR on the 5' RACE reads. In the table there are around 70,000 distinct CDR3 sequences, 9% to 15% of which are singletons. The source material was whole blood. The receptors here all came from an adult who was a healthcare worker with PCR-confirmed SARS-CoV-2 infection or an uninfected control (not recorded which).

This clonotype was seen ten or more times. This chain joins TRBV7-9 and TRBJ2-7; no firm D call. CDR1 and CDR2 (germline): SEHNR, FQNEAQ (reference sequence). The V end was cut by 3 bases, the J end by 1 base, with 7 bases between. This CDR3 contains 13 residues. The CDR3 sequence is CASSLAGSYEQYF. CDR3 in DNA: TGTGCCAGCAGCTTGGCAGGTTCCTACGAGCAGTACTTC.

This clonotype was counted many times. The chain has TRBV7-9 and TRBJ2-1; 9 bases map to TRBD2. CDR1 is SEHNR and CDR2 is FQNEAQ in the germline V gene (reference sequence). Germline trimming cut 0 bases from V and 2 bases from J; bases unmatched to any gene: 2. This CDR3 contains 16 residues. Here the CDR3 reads CASSLAGGGAYNEQFF. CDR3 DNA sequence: TGTGCCAGCAGCTTAGCTGGCGGGGGGGCCTACAATGAGCAGTTCTTC.

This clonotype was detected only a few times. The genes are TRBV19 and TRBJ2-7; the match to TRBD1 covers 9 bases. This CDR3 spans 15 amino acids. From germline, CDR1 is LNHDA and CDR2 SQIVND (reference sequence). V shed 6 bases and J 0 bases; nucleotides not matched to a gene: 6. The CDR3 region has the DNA TGTGCCAGTAGCCATTCGACAGGGGGCTCCTACGAGCAGTACTTC. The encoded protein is CASSHSTGGSYEQYF. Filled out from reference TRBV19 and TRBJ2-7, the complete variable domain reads DGGITQSPKYLFRKEGQNVTLSCEQNLNHDAMYWYRQDPGQGLRLIYYSQIVNDFQKGDIAEGYSVSREKKESFPLTVTSAQKNPTAFYLCASSHSTGGSYEQYFGPGTRLTVT.

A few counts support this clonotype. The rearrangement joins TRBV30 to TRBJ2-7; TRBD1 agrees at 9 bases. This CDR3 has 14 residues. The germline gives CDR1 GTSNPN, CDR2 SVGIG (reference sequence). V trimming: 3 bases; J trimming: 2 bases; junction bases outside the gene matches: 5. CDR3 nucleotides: TGTGCCTGGAGGGGGGGACAGGGAACCTACGAGCAGTACTTC. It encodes CAWRGGQGTYEQYF.

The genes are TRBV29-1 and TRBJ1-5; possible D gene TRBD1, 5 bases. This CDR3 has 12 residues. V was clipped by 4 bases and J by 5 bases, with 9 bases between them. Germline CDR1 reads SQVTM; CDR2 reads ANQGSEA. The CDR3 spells CSVGDGYQPQHF. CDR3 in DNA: TGCAGCGTTGGGGACGGATATCAGCCCCAGCATTTT.

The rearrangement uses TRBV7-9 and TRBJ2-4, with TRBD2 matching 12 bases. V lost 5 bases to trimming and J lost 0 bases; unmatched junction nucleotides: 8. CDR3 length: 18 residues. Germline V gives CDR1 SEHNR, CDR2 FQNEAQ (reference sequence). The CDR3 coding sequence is TGTGCCAGCAGCGGCCGACTAGCGGGAGAACTAGCCAAAAACATTCAGTACTTC. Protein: CASSGRLAGELAKNIQYF.